This entry lists 19 T cell receptor beta chains sequenced from one sample in a study of T cell responses to AZD1222 COVID-19 vaccine. TCRdb's copy holds only in-frame clones and misses some; the assay was immunoSEQ multiplex PCR. The repertoire holds about 120,000 clones, with around 93% as singletons. The sample here was peripheral blood, taken 28 days after the second AZD1222 dose. These receptors came from an adult who received the AZD1222 COVID-19 vaccine.

This clone was seen a single time. The gene calls are TRBV29-1 and TRBJ1-2; D might be TRBD1 (5 bases). The V end lost 4 bases, the J end lost 0 bases, and 9 bases lay between the germline ends. This CDR3 has 13 amino acids. Germline V gives CDR1 SQVTM, CDR2 ANQGSEA. The CDR3 protein is CSVGQGPNYGYTF. Written as DNA, the CDR3 is TGCAGCGTTGGTCAGGGACCTAACTATGGCTACACCTTC.

In regard to this clone: One end of the junction varies from germline; a read error may be responsible. This chain joins TRBV7-2 and TRBJ1-2; 8 bases align to TRBD1. The CDR3 runs 17 residues. Germline CDR1 SGHTA, CDR2 FQGNSA. CDR3 residues: CASRLVITGGQVYGYTF. The DNA of the CDR3 is TGTGCCAGCAGATTAGTCATCACAGGGGGGCAGGTCTATGGCTACACCTTC.

This sequence joins TRBV10-3 and TRBJ2-7; D is ambiguous. V lost 7 bases, J lost 0 bases, and 10 bases lay in between. Germline lookup yields CDR1 ENHRY and CDR2 SYGVKD. This CDR3 spans 13 amino acids. In nucleotides, the CDR3 is TGTGCCATCACCTACAGTACCTCCTACGAGCAGTACTTC. Translation: CAITYSTSYEQYF.

V is TRBV10-2 and J is TRBJ2-2, with D possibly called TRBD1 or TRBD2 (5 bases each). The CDR3 is made up of 14 amino acids. The V gene's germline CDR1 is WSHSY and CDR2 SAAADI. Trimming took 8 bases from V and 0 from J, leaving 10 bases between them. The CDR3 DNA sequence: TGCGCCAGCTGGGACCACTCGAACACCGGGGAGCTGTTTTTT. Translating it yields CASWDHSNTGELFF.

The CDR3 sequence is CASSSGPGQGSYEQYF. The CDR3 DNA follows: TGTGCCAGCAGCTCTGGCCCGGGACAGGGTTCCTACGAGCAGTACTTC. The rearrangement uses TRBV11-1 and TRBJ2-7; 9 bases match TRBD1. CDR3 length: 16 amino acids. V was pared by 4 bases and J by 1 base, with 8 bases of the junction left unmatched. Per the germline V gene, CDR1 is SGHAT and CDR2 is FQDESV (reference sequence).

This clone came up a few times. The rearrangement links TRBV6-5 to TRBJ2-7, with TRBD1 identical over 9 bases. Germline loops: CDR1 MNHEY, CDR2 SVGAGI. This CDR3 comprises 15 residues. V shed 4 bases and J 2 bases; nucleotides not matched to a gene: 6. The CDR3 loop reads CASSSGGDRAYEQYF. The CDR3 bases are TGTGCCAGCAGTTCAGGGGGGGACAGGGCCTACGAGCAGTACTTC.

The chain combines TRBV12-5 with TRBJ2-3; D call uncertain. CDR1 and CDR2 from the germline V gene are LGHNT and FRNRAP. Trimming pared 7 bases from V and 1 base from J, leaving 6 bases between. CDR3 length equals 12 residues. CDR3 amino acids: CASALRTDTQYF. CDR3 DNA: TGTGCTAGTGCCCTACGCACAGATACGCAGTATTTT.

J is TRBJ2-3 and V is TRBV2; D possibly uses TRBD1 or TRBD2 (6 bases each). The CDR3 is 14 amino acids. V lost 8 bases, J lost 4 bases, and 16 bases lay in between. Germline V gene lookup returns CDR1 SNHLY and CDR2 FYNNEI. CDR3: CASERGASADTQYF. For the CDR3, the DNA is TGTGCCAGCGAGAGGGGGGCCTCGGCAGATACGCAGTATTTT.

The V and J genes are TRBV6-2 or TRBV6-3 and TRBJ2-7, with 7 bases lining up with TRBD2. CDR3 length: 15 amino acids. The V segment lost 4 bases and the J segment 0 bases; nucleotides outside the gene matches: 6. The germline V gene encodes CDR1 MNHEY and CDR2 SVGEGT. This CDR3 reads CASSLSGVSSYEQYF. CDR3 DNA: TGTGCCAGCAGTTTAAGCGGGGTTAGCTCCTACGAGCAGTACTTC.

This chain links TRBV4-3 with TRBJ1-2; 7 bases line up with TRBD1. Germline CDR1 LGHNA, CDR2 YSLEER. J was trimmed by 5 bases and V by 3 bases; bases with no gene match: 30. There are 22 residues in the CDR3. In nucleotides, the CDR3 is TGCGCCAGCAGCCACTTCTCGACAGGGTTGGGGCCCGGACCGGAAAGAGTTTATGGCTACACCTTC. It yields the protein CASSHFSTGLGPGPERVYGYTF.

J is TRBJ1-2 and V is TRBV6-5; possibly TRBD1 for D (6 bases). Trimming cost V 6 bases and J 8 bases, with 16 bases left between them. The germline gives CDR1 MNHEY, CDR2 SVGAGI. The CDR3 consists of 13 residues. The CDR3 region is CASSPGQLGGYTF. In DNA, the CDR3 is TGTGCCAGCAGCCCCGGACAGTTGGGGGGCTACACCTTC.

This clone has a single count. J is TRBJ1-2 and V is TRBV5-8; 7 bases are shared with TRBD1. The CDR3 has 13 amino acids. Germline CDR1 and CDR2: SGHTS and YDEGEE. Trimming took 5 bases from V and 7 from J; bases not matched to a gene: 8. The CDR3 here is CASSPSGQFGYTF. The CDR3 nucleotides read TGTGCCAGCAGTCCATCGGGACAGTTTGGCTACACCTTC.

The gene calls are TRBV27 and TRBJ1-6, with D tentatively TRBD1 (6 bases). Germline assignment: CDR1 MNHEY and CDR2 SMNVEV (reference sequence). The V end lost 2 bases, the J end lost 0 bases, and 11 bases lay between the germline ends. The CDR3 loop spans 17 amino acids. DNA for the CDR3: TGTGCCAGCAGTTTAGAGGGACACCCCTCCTATAATTCACCCCTCCACTTT. Translated, it gives CASSLEGHPSYNSPLHF.

This chain joins TRBV7-9 and TRBJ1-5, with D unclear. Germline V CDR1 and CDR2: SEHNR, FQNEAQ (reference sequence). Trimming removed 1 base from V and 7 bases from J, with 8 bases in between. This CDR3 comprises 13 residues. The DNA for the CDR3 is TGTGCCAGCAGCTTAGGGTTTCAACAGCCCCAGCATTTT. Translating gives CASSLGFQQPQHF.

This chain links TRBV19 with TRBJ1-5, with 8 positions matching TRBD1. The CDR3 runs to 16 residues. Germline values: CDR1 LNHDA, CDR2 SQIVND (reference sequence). The V and J ends lost 3 bases and 2 bases, in that order; junction bases with no gene match: 6. CDR3 sequence (DNA): TGTGCCAGTAGTATCCTGACGGACAGGGGCAATCAGCCCCAGCATTTT. Translation gives CASSILTDRGNQPQHF.

This rearrangement joins TRBV7-8 to TRBJ1-1, with 7 bases matching TRBD1. The CDR3 is 15 residues long. Germline CDR1 SGHVS, CDR2 FQNEAQ. V lost 2 bases to trimming and J lost 5 bases; unmatched junction nucleotides: 8. CDR3 DNA sequence: TGTGCCAGCAGCTTACGGAGGGGGCTGGAAACTGAAGCTTTCTTT. Protein sequence: CASSLRRGLETEAFF.

V usage is TRBV10-3 and J usage is TRBJ2-7, with a possible D match to TRBD2 (5 bases). V gave up 3 bases and J gave up 1 base, with 10 bases separating them. Per germline, CDR1 ENHRY and CDR2 SYGVKD. This CDR3 has 14 residues. For the CDR3, the DNA is TGTGCCATCAGTGAAGCGGCTGGATCCTACGAGCAGTACTTC. Amino acids: CAISEAAGSYEQYF.

The chain combines TRBV2 with TRBJ2-1; D unresolved. CDR1 and CDR2 from the germline V gene are SNHLY and FYNNEI. CDR3 length: 10 amino acids. Trimming removed 8 bases from V and 7 bases from J, with 6 bases in between. In DNA form, the CDR3 reads TGTGCCAGCGCGCTAAATGAGCAGTTCTTC. It codes for CASALNEQFF.

This chain links TRBV25-1 with TRBJ2-5; D tentatively reads TRBD1 or TRBD2 (5 bases each). This CDR3 region has 14 residues. Trimming cost V 5 bases and J 5 bases, with 15 bases left between them. Germline-derived CDR1 and CDR2 are MGHDK and SYGVNS. CDR3 DNA: TGTGCCAGCAGTCGATGGGGGAGTGTGGAGACCCAGTACTTC. This encodes CASSRWGSVETQYF.